By share of the sample, the clone carrying this T cell receptor beta chain is medium-sized. The target antigen is unknown. This was the immunoSEQ v3.0 assay at survey level. Generated by immunoSEQ multiplex PCR, the TCRdb table keeps only in-frame clones and is missing some. The table has about 28,000 clones, roughly 88% seen once. The data derive from a study of long-term antiretroviral therapy in people with HIV. The study, taken as a whole, reports: Someone took the blood between the mid-2000s and the late 2010s, maybe while older ART regimens were in use.

There were about 1-10 million cryopreserved PBMC in the samples before DNA extraction. V lost 2 bases, J lost 8 bases, and 15 bases lay in between. CDR1 is WSHSY and CDR2 is SAAADI in the germline V gene. CDR3 length equals 14 residues. The chain joins TRBV10-2 to TRBJ1-2, with a weak D call TRBD1 (5 bases). This specimen was unsorted PBMCs, taken 3 years after starting antiretroviral therapy. This TCR was recovered from a man between 35 and 55 years old with HIV. This CDR3 reads CASSETLGGGGYTF. Written as DNA, the CDR3 is TGCGCCAGCAGTGAGACCCTCGGGGGAGGAGGCTACACCTTC.